This section outlines one T cell receptor beta chain sequence together with its context. In the original workflow: Using reference gene primer amplification, nucleated cell counts were estimated. Here immunoSEQ multiplex PCR was the method, and the copy in TCRdb shows in-frame clones only, minus some. The V and J calls and clone size are taken from that table; D and trimming were inferred from the DNA. The sample holds fewer than 300,000 clones, roughly 90% seen once. The data originate from a study of blood T cell repertoires in COVID-19. Overall study: Samples representing acute and convalescent COVID-19 were sourced from the United States, Italy and Spain.

The CDR3 spans 14 residues. CDR1 and CDR2 (germline): PRHDT, FYEKMQ (reference sequence). The V and J ends lost 2 bases and 0 bases respectively, with 8 bases between them. Individuals drawn from around 25 US areas were roughly 18 to 100 years old. Sequenced sample: PBMCs or T cells enriched from blood (not recorded which). The receptor comes from a man aged 40-55 years who had recovered from COVID-19. The chain uses TRBV13 and TRBJ2-7; D uncertain. The CDR3 bases are TGTGCCAGCAGCTTACAGGATACCTCCTACGAGCAGTACTTC. Translated: CASSLQDTSYEQYF.